One and the same sample provided the 15 T cell receptor beta chains below, sequenced in a study of regulatory T cells in long-lasting Graves disease. The sample's time point: newly diagnosed GD, antithyroid drugs for less than 3 months. Generation of the TCR library employed RNA extracted from PBMCs. Arm-PCR with iRepertoire HTBI primers amplified the CDR3 regions for these TCR beta libraries. MiXCR was run by TCRdb on the multiplex PCR reads, yielding one entry per CDR3 protein. The sample lists approximately 480,000 distinct CDR3 sequences; 15% to 20% were seen once. These data were likewise used in another study, on T cells in Graves' hyperthyroidism and ophthalmopathy.

The input for sequencing was peripheral blood mononuclear cells (PBMCs), taken at new diagnosis, from a patient treated with antithyroid drugs. These TCRs come from a man aged 35-49 years with Graves disease.

This clonotype occurred many times. The chain combines TRBV7-9 with TRBJ2-3, with D tentatively TRBD1 (6 bases). This CDR3 is built from 14 residues. V was trimmed by 4 bases and J by 0 bases, leaving 8 bases between them. Germline V CDR1 and CDR2: SEHNR, FQNEAQ (reference sequence). As DNA, the CDR3 is TGTGCCAGCAGCTGGACAGTTAGCACAGATACGCAGTATTTT. It yields the protein CASSWTVSTDTQYF.

The CDR3 coding sequence is TGTGCCAGCAGCTTCCGGGAAGCAGAAGGCACCTATGGCTACACCTTC. This gives the protein CASSFREAEGTYGYTF. V gene TRBV5-4 combines with J gene TRBJ1-2; D gene uncertain. The CDR3 runs to 16 residues. Germline loops: CDR1 SGHNT, CDR2 YYREEE (reference sequence). The V end was cut by 2 bases, the J end by 4 bases, with 18 bases between. Drawing the rest from reference TRBV5-4 and TRBJ1-2, the complete variable domain is ETGVTQSPTHLIKTRGQQVTLRCSSQSGHNTVSWYQQALGQGPQFIFQYYREEENGRGNFPPRFSGLQFPNYSSELNVNALELDDSALYLCASSFREAEGTYGYTFGSGTRLTVV.

Regarding this clonotype: Germline and junction disagree at one end, which may indicate a read error. The chain is built from TRBV24-1 and TRBJ2-1; 9 bases align to TRBD2. This CDR3 has 15 residues. Germline V gene lookup returns CDR1 KGHDR and CDR2 SFDVKD. The CDR3 region has the DNA TGTGCCGCCAGTGATAGGAGCGGGAGGAAGGATGAGCAGTTCTTC. It specifies CAASDRSGRKDEQFF.

Ten or more counts support this clonotype. V usage is TRBV29-1 and J usage is TRBJ1-4; possibly TRBD1 for D (6 bases). V lost 6 bases and J 3 bases, leaving 8 bases between the germline ends. This CDR3 spans 12 amino acids. CDR1 SQVTM and CDR2 ANQGSEA come from the germline V gene. CDR3 region: CSVTGPNEKLFF. In nucleotides, the CDR3 is TGCAGCGTGACAGGCCCTAATGAAAAACTGTTTTTT.

In this sample, this clonotype turned up many times. This chain connects TRBV30 to TRBJ2-7; 7 bases are shared with TRBD2. The CDR3 is made up of 13 amino acids. V gave up 1 base and J gave up 6 bases; unmatched junction bases: 6. The germline V gene encodes CDR1 GTSNPN and CDR2 SVGIG (reference sequence). The CDR3 loop reads CAWSGGGMLEQYF. DNA for the CDR3: TGTGCCTGGAGTGGGGGGGGAATGCTCGAGCAGTACTTC.

In its sample, this clonotype was seen many times. The chain has TRBV7-8 and TRBJ2-3; 9 positions agree with TRBD1. V dropped 3 bases and J dropped 0; count of bases not matched to a gene: 1. Germline V gives CDR1 SGHVS, CDR2 FQNEAQ. CDR3 length: 15 amino acids. This chain's CDR3 is CASSLGQGSTDTQYF. CDR3 DNA sequence: TGTGCCAGCAGCTTGGGACAGGGTAGCACAGATACGCAGTATTTT.

With regard to this clonotype: In this CDR3 the conserved last residue, phenylalanine or tryptophan, is missing, so a read error is likely. This rearrangement joins TRBV12-3 or TRBV12-4 to TRBJ2-1; 9 nucleotides line up with TRBD1. The CDR3 runs to 15 residues. The J segment lost 4 bases and the V segment lost 5 bases, leaving 6 bases of the junction unmatched. The CDR3 loop is CASSPGQGRYNEQFL. The CDR3 coding sequence is TGTGCCAGCAGTCCCGGACAGGGGCGGTACAATGAGCAGTTCCTC.

This clonotype was recorded many times. The chain carries TRBV11-3 and TRBJ2-2, with no clear D. The length of the CDR3 is 12 residues. V lost 3 bases to trimming and J lost 4 bases, with 3 bases between them. CDR1 and CDR2 from the germline V gene are SGHNT and YENEEA. The DNA of the CDR3 is TGTGCCAGCAGCTTGGCCACCGGGGAGCTGTTTTTT. Translating gives CASSLATGELFF.

The table lists this clonotype with a few counts. The V and J genes are TRBV6-2 or TRBV6-3 and TRBJ2-2, with 9 bases aligning to TRBD1. The CDR3 has 13 residues. Trimming at V came to 6 bases and at J to 4 bases, leaving 0 bases not matched to a gene. Germline-derived CDR1 and CDR2 are MNHEY and SVGEGT. This chain's CDR3 is CASRGQGTGELFF. The CDR3 coding sequence is TGTGCCAGCAGGGGACAGGGCACCGGGGAGCTGTTTTTT.

On this clonotype: It may be a read error: a sequence one base away is much more abundant. The J gene is TRBJ2-7, the V gene TRBV12-3 or TRBV12-4; 7 positions match TRBD2. Losses at the gene ends were 3 bases for V and 4 bases for J; bases not matched to a gene: 3. The CDR3 totals 13 residues. The DNA for the CDR3 is TGTGCCAGCAGTTTGTGGGGGGGGTACGAGCAGTACTTC. Protein: CASSLWGGYEQYF.

Of note for this clonotype: Given a much more abundant clone one base away, this may be a read error. The V gene is TRBV5-1, the J gene TRBJ2-7; TRBD1 agrees at 7 bases. This CDR3 is built from 14 residues. The V and J ends lost 1 base and 4 bases, in that order; junction bases with no gene match: 5. Germline V gene lookup returns CDR1 SGHRS and CDR2 YFSETQ. CDR3 loop: CASSLTGQIYEQYF. In DNA form, the CDR3 reads TGCGCCAGCAGCTTGACGGGACAGATTTACGAGCAGTACTTC. Full variable domain (rest looked up from reference TRBV5-1 and TRBJ2-7): KAGVTQTPRYLIKTRGQQVTLSCSPISGHRSVSWYQQTPGQGLQFLFEYFSETQRNKGNFPGRFSGRQFSNSRSEMNVSTLELGDSALYLCASSLTGQIYEQYFGPGTRLTVT.

This clonotype was detected many times. The V gene is TRBV28, the J gene TRBJ2-3, with 11 bases lining up with TRBD2. The CDR3 covers 16 residues. V lost 2 bases, J lost 4 bases, and 5 bases stayed unmatched. Germline CDR1 is MDHEN and CDR2 is SYDVKM. In DNA, the CDR3 is TGTGCCAGCAGTTTAACTAGCGGGAGTGGTCCAGATACGCAGTATTTT. This sequence encodes CASSLTSGSGPDTQYF. Supplemented by reference TRBV28 and TRBJ2-3, the full variable domain reads DVKVTQSSRYLVKRTGEKVFLECVQDMDHENMFWYRQDPGLGLRLIYFSYDVKMKEKGDIPEGYSVSREKKERFSLILESASTNQTSMYLCASSLTSGSGPDTQYFGPGTRLTVL.

J is TRBJ1-3 and V is TRBV30; tentatively, D is TRBD1 (6 bases). The CDR3 sequence is 16 residues long. The germline V gene has CDR1 GTSNPN and CDR2 SVGIG (reference sequence). Trimming pared 2 bases from V and 0 bases from J, leaving 14 bases between. CDR3 in amino acids: CAWSSWGQHSGNTIYF. The CDR3, as DNA: TGTGCCTGGAGTTCGTGGGGGCAGCACTCTGGAAACACCATATATTTT.

This clonotype was seen many times. The V gene is TRBV28, the J gene TRBJ2-3, with 9 bases that match TRBD2. The ends lost 3 bases at V and 0 bases at J; junction bases unmatched: 7. The germline V gene has CDR1 MDHEN and CDR2 SYDVKM. This CDR3 is 17 amino acids long. The CDR3 DNA is TGTGCCAGCAGTTTTCCCCAACTAGCGGGTAGCACAGATACGCAGTATTTT. It codes for CASSFPQLAGSTDTQYF.

This clonotype was seen repeatedly, ten times or more. The chain has TRBV30 and TRBJ2-5; D tentatively fits TRBD1 or TRBD2 (5 bases each). Trimming pared 2 bases from V and 5 bases from J, leaving 9 bases between. The CDR3 is made up of 12 amino acids. From germline, CDR1 is GTSNPN and CDR2 SVGIG (reference sequence). CDR3 sequence (DNA): TGTGCCTGGAGTATGGGGACCGAGACCCAGTACTTC. Translating gives CAWSMGTETQYF.